These 9 T cell receptor beta chains originate from one sample sequenced in a study of OX40 agonist ivuxolimab in advanced cancers. Assay: immunoSEQ multiplex PCR; the TCRdb copy retains only in-frame clones and omits some. Of about 5,700 clones listed, roughly 88% were seen once; the top ten hold roughly 40%. This material consisted of CD4+ or CD8+ T cells sorted from blood, taken in a trial of the OX40 agonist ivuxolimab. The receptors originated from an adult with an advanced solid tumor such as melanoma, head and neck, liver or kidney cancer.

The chain employs TRBV4-1 and TRBJ1-4, with 9 nucleotides matching TRBD1. From germline, CDR1 is MGHRA and CDR2 YSYEKL. The CDR3 loop spans 15 amino acids. V lost 2 bases, J lost 9 bases, and 7 bases stayed unmatched. The CDR3 DNA follows: TGCGCCAGCAGCCAACGGGACAGGGATTCGCAAAAACTGTTTTTT. Translation: CASSQRDRDSQKLFF.

This clone appeared once. The V and J genes are TRBV19 and TRBJ2-7; D gene ambiguous. Germline-derived CDR1 and CDR2 are LNHDA and SQIVND (reference sequence). This CDR3 contains 13 residues. V was cut by 3 bases and J by 1 base, with 7 bases left in between. CDR3 DNA sequence: TGTGCCAGTAGTATTGTCGGTTCCTACGAGCAGTACTTC. Translated: CASSIVGSYEQYF.

The chain employs TRBV14 and TRBJ2-7; 11 bases match TRBD2. J lost 3 bases, V lost 0 bases, and 19 bases had no gene match. This CDR3 has 21 amino acids. The germline V gene has CDR1 SGHDN and CDR2 FVKESK. The CDR3 DNA sequence: TGTGCCAGCAGCCAAGAACCGGGGACAGAAACTAGCGGGAGTCTCCACTACGAGCAGTACTTC. It yields the protein CASSQEPGTETSGSLHYEQYF.

The chain carries TRBV27 and TRBJ1-2, with D uncertain. Per the germline V gene, CDR1 is MNHEY and CDR2 is SMNVEV (reference sequence). Deletions cut 2 bases from V and 3 bases from J, with 10 bases between. The CDR3 covers 14 residues. DNA of the CDR3: TGTGCCAGCAGTTTAAGTTGGGCAGACTATGGCTACACCTTC. It is translated as CASSLSWADYGYTF.

This chain uses TRBV6-5 with TRBJ2-2; TRBD2 aligns across 8 bases. After removal of 4 bases from V and 3 bases from J, the junction contained 7 bases not matched to a gene. Germline V lookup: CDR1 MNHEY, CDR2 SVGAGI. This CDR3 has 16 residues. This CDR3 is CASSWGEREYTGELFF. DNA of the CDR3: TGTGCCAGCAGTTGGGGGGAGCGGGAGTACACCGGGGAGCTGTTTTTT.

The chain has TRBV30 and TRBJ2-2; 11 positions agree with TRBD1. Germline lookup yields CDR1 GTSNPN and CDR2 SVGIG (reference sequence). V was pared by 5 bases and J by 4 bases, with 9 bases of the junction left unmatched. The CDR3 spans 16 residues. In DNA, the CDR3 is TGTGCCTGGGGGGGGCCGGGACAGGGGGTCACCGGGGAGCTGTTTTTT. Amino acid sequence: CAWGGPGQGVTGELFF.

The chain combines TRBV6-1 with TRBJ2-7, with a weak D call TRBD1 (6 bases). The length of the CDR3 is 14 residues. CDR1 and CDR2 from the germline V gene are MNHNS and SASEGT. The V and J ends lost 2 bases and 3 bases respectively, with 11 bases between them. CDR3 nucleotides: TGTGCCAGCAGTGAAATTTGGGACATCTACGAGCAGTACTTC. Translated, it gives CASSEIWDIYEQYF.

The genes are TRBV27 and TRBJ2-7; D not certain. The germline gives CDR1 MNHEY, CDR2 SMNVEV (reference sequence). The CDR3 extends over 15 amino acids. Trimming removed 0 bases from V and 6 bases from J, with 15 bases in between. CDR3 sequence (DNA): TGTGCCAGCAGTTTATCGGTGGTAACCCTTGGCGAGCAGTACTTC. It encodes CASSLSVVTLGEQYF.

The genes are TRBV7-9 and TRBJ2-7; no reliable D call. This CDR3 is built from 13 residues. Germline loops: CDR1 SEHNR, CDR2 FQNEAQ (reference sequence). V was clipped by 6 bases and J by 1 base, with 10 bases between them. This CDR3 is CASRQEFSYEQYF. In DNA form, the CDR3 reads TGTGCCAGCAGGCAAGAATTTTCCTACGAGCAGTACTTC.